These T cell receptor beta chains were read from a single sample in a study of patients and donors after allogeneic stem cell transplantation. TCRdb re-called the RT-PCR reads through MiXCR, storing one row per CDR3 protein. This repertoire shows fewer than 75,000 distinct CDR3 sequences, around 27% found once; its top ten account for around 27%. Sequencing was carried out using blood, either unsorted or a sorted T cell fraction (not recorded which). All receptors come from a human donor who was either an allogeneic HSCT recipient or a stem cell or donor lymphocyte infusion donor (not recorded which). It is not recorded whose cells these are; they may come from a transplant donor. The CDR3 runs from the conserved cysteine through the conserved F or W. D genes are given only for firm matches. A row's size may be missing; if present it is once, few, many or a size class.

j_gene,d_gene,v_gene,len,abundance,CDR3aa,CDR3nt
TRBJ1-5,.,TRBV7-2,15,.,CASSLVAKSNQPQHF,TGTGCCAGCAGCTTAGTAGCTAAGAGCAATCAGCCCCAGCATTTT
TRBJ1-1,.,TRBV12-5,16,.,CASGFFTRTDGTEAFF,TGTGCTAGTGGTTTCTTTACTCGGACAGACGGCACTGAAGCTTTCTTT
TRBJ1-1,.,TRBV7-9,13,many,CASSLAMNTEAFF,TGTGCCAGCAGCCTCGCAATGAACACTGAAGCTTTCTTT
TRBJ2-1,TRBD1,TRBV7-9,14,.,CASSGQGTYNEQFF,TGTGCCAGCAGCGGACAGGGGACCTACAATGAGCAGTTCTTC
TRBJ2-3,.,TRBV7-8,14,.,CASSSSTSTDTQYF,TGTGCCAGCAGCTCTTCGACTAGCACAGATACGCAGTATTTT
TRBJ2-5,TRBD1,TRBV5-1,19,.,CASTYLPIRAGGIQETQYF,TGCGCCAGCACTTATCTCCCCATCCGGGCAGGGGGCATCCAAGAGACCCAGTACTTC
TRBJ2-7,TRBD1,TRBV7-3,15,.,CASSETGTDSYEQYF,TGTGCCAGCAGCGAAACCGGGACAGACTCCTACGAGCAGTACTTC
TRBJ1-2,.,TRBV24-1,14,few,CATSDLRQSNGYTF,TGTGCCACCAGTGATTTGAGGCAGAGCAATGGCTACACCTTC
TRBJ2-1,.,TRBV29-1,11,.,CSVVSGFEQFF,TGCAGCGTTGTCTCGGGTTTTGAGCAGTTCTTC
TRBJ1-2,TRBD1,TRBV25-1,15,few,CASSDPDRGSYGYTF,TGTGCCAGCAGTGACCCGGACAGGGGATCCTATGGCTACACCTTC
TRBJ2-7,TRBD1,TRBV5-1,15,.,CASSLGDRDVVEQYF,TGCGCCAGCAGCTTGGGGGACAGGGATGTGGTGGAGCAGTACTTC
TRBJ2-3,.,TRBV25-1,12,.,CASSEYYGTQYF,TGTGCCAGCAGTGAATATTACGGTACGCAGTATTTT
TRBJ2-7,.,TRBV5-1,14,.,CASSLGLVFAEQYF,TGCGCCAGCAGCTTGGGGCTAGTTTTCGCCGAGCAGTACTTC